This T cell receptor beta chain was recorded in a study of OX40 agonist ivuxolimab in advanced cancers. Looking at the study overall: Subjects had a mean age of roughly 57 years, with a range of 23 to 79; 82.7% were male.

Germline CDR1 reads SGDLS; CDR2 reads YYNGEE. The length of the CDR3 is 15 residues. Patients who had autoimmune disease history or got systemic immunosuppression were left out. Some clones are missing from TCRdb's copy, which holds only in-frame ones; the method was immunoSEQ multiplex PCR. The sample carries almost 70,000 clones, 70% to 90% recorded once. This material consisted of CD4+ or CD8+ T cells sorted from blood, taken in a trial of the OX40 agonist ivuxolimab. The rearrangement uses TRBV9 and TRBJ2-5, with 7 bases aligning to TRBD1. The end of the DNA is better explained by TRBJ2-7, so the J call may be wrong. This TCR came from an adult with an advanced solid tumor such as melanoma, head and neck, liver or kidney cancer. The CDR3 region is CASSAAGTETYEQYF. CDR3 nucleotides: TGTGCCAGCAGCGCCGCCGGGACAGAAACCTACGAGCAGTACTTC.